This TCR beta chain was sequenced for a study of response to subunit inactivated influenza vaccine. Findings of the study overall: With each seasonal influenza vaccination, the authors suggested, few new T cells are recruited.

This clonotype was counted many times. Its antigen is currently unknown. TCRdb fed the RT-PCR reads into MiXCR, producing one record per CDR3 protein. Of around 200,000 distinct CDR3 sequences listed, around 9% are singletons. CDR3 length: 14 residues. Trimming pared 4 bases from V and 3 bases from J, leaving 12 bases between. CDR1 and CDR2 from the germline V gene are SGHTA and FQGNSA. The clonotype was recovered from a man aged 50 to 59 who received an inactivated influenza vaccine. The specimen comprised non-naive T cells sorted from PBMCs, sampled on the day of vaccination. V and J are TRBV7-2 and TRBJ2-5; D gene unclear. CDR3 residues: CASSSATMKETQYF. CDR3 in DNA: TGTGCCAGCAGCTCCGCCACTATGAAAGAGACCCAGTACTTC.